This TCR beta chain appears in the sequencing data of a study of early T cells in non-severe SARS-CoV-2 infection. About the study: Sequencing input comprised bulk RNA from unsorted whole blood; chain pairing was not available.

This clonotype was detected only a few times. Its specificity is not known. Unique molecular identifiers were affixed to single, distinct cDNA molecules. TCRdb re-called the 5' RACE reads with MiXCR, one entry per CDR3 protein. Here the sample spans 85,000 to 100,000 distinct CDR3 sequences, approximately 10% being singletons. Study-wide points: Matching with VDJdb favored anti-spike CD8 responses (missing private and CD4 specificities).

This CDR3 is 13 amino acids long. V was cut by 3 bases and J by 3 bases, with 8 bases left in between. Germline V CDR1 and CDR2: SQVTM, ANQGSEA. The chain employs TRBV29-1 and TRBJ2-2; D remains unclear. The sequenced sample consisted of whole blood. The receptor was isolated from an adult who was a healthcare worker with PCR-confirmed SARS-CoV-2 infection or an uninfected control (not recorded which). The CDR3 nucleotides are TGCAGCGTTGATGATGGATACACCGGGGAGCTGTTTTTT. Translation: CSVDDGYTGELFF.